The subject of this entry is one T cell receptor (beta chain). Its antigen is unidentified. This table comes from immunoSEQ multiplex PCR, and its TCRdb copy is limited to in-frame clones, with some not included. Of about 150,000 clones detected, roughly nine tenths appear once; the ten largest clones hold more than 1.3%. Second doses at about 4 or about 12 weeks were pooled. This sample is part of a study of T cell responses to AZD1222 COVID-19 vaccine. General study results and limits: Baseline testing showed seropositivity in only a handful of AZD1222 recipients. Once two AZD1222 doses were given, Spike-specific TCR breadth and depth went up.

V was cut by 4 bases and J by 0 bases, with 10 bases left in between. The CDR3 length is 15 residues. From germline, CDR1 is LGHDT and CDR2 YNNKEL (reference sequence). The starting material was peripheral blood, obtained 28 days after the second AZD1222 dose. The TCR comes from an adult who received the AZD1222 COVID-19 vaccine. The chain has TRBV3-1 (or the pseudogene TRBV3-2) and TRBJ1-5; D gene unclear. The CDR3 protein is CASSRTRGSNQPQHF. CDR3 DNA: TGTGCCAGCAGCCGCACTCGGGGTAGCAATCAGCCCCAGCATTTT.